This T cell receptor (beta chain) was profiled in a study of blood T cells in healthy people across ages. Alongside a J-beta primer mix, a sample-barcoded 5' primer served in a second PCR lasting roughly 6 to 11 cycles. MiXCR was run by TCRdb on the 5' RACE reads, yielding one entry per CDR3 protein. The repertoire has around 900,000 distinct CDR3 sequences, roughly 47% of them found once; the top ten carry about 22%. The germline V gene has CDR1 SGHTA and CDR2 FQGNSA. CDR3 length: 17 residues. Losses at the gene ends were 5 bases for V and 2 bases for J; bases not matched to a gene: 9. Sequencing was carried out using blood. The chain couples TRBV7-2 to TRBJ2-5, with 12 bases aligning to TRBD2. The sequence was obtained from a woman aged 55-69 years in good health. The CDR3 protein is CASSLGLAGTFQETQYF. In nucleotides, the CDR3 is TGTGCCAGCAGCCTCGGACTAGCGGGAACTTTTCAAGAGACCCAGTACTTC.